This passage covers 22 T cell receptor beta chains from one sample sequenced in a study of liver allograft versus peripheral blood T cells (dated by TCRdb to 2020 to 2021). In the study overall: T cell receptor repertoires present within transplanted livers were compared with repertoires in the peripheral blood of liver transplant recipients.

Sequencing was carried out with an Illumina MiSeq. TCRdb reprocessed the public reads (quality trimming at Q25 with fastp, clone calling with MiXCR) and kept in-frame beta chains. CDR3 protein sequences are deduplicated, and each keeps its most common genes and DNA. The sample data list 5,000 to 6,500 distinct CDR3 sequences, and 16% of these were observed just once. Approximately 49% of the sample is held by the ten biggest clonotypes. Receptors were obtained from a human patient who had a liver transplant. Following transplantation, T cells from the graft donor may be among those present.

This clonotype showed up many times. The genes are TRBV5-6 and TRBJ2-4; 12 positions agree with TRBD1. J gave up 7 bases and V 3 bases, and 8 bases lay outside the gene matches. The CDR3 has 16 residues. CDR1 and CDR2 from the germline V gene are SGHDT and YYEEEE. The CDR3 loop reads CASSSRDRGPLNIQYF. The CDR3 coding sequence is TGTGCCAGCAGCTCCCGGGACAGGGGGCCGTTGAACATTCAGTACTTC.

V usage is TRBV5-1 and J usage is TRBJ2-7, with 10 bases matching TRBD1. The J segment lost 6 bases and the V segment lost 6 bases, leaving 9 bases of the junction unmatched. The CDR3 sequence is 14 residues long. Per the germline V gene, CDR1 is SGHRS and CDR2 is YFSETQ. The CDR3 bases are TGCGCCAGCACCCGGCGACAGGGGGCAGGCGAGCAGTACTTC. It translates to CASTRRQGAGEQYF.

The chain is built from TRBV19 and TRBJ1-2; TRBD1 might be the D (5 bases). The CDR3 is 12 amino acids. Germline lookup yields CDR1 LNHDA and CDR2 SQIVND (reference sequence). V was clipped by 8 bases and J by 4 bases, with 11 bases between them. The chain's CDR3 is CASYDSPYGYTF. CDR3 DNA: TGTGCCAGTTATGACAGTCCCTATGGCTACACCTTC.

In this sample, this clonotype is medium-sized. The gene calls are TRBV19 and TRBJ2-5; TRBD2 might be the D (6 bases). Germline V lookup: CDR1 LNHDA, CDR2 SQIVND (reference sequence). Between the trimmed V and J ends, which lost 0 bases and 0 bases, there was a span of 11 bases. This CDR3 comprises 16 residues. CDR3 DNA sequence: TGTGCCAGTAGTATAGATCTTCGGGGGAACCAAGAGACCCAGTACTTC. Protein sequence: CASSIDLRGNQETQYF.

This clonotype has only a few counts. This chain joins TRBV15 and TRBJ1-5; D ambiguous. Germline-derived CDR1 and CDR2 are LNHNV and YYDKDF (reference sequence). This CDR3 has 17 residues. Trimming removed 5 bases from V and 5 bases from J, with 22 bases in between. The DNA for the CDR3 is TGTGCCACCAGCCCGGTATGGCCCCCGCCCTTGGATCAGCCCCAGCATTTT. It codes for CATSPVWPPPLDQPQHF.

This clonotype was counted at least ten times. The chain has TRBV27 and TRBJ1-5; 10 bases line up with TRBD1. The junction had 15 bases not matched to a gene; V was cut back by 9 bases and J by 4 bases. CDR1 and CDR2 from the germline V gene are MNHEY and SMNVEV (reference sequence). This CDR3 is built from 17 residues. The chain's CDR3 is CASLQSPPGQGNQPQHF. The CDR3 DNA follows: TGTGCCAGTTTGCAGAGCCCTCCGGGACAGGGGAATCAGCCCCAGCATTTT.

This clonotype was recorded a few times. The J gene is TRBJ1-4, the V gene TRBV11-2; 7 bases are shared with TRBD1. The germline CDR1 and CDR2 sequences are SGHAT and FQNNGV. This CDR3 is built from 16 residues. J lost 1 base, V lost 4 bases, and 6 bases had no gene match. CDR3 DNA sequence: TGTGCCAGCAGCTCAACAGGGGAGGGAACTAATGAAAAACTGTTTTTT. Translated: CASSSTGEGTNEKLFF.

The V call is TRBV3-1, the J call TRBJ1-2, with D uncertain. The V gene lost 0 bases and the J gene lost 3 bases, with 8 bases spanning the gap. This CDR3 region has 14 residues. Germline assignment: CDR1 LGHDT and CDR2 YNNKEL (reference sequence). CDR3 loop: CASSQDISHYGYTF. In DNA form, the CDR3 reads TGTGCCAGCAGCCAAGATATCAGTCACTATGGCTACACCTTC. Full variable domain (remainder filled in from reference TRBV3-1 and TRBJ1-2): DTAVSQTPKYLVTQMGNDKSIKCEQNLGHDTMYWYKQDSKKFLKIMFSYNNKELIINETVPNRFSPKSPDKAHLNLHINSLELGDSAVYFCASSQDISHYGYTFGSGTRLTVV.

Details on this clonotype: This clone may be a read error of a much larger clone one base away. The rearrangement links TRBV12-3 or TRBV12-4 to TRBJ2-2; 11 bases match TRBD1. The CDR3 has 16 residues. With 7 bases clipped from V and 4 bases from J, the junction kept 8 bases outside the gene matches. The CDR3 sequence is CASTSTGTGGTGELFF. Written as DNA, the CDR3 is TGTGCCAGCACTTCCACCGGGACAGGGGGCACCGGGGAGCTGTTTTTT.

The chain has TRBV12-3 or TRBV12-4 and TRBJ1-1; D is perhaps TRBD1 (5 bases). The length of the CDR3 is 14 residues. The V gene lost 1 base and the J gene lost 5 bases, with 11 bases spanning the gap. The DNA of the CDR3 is TGTGCCAGCAGTTTAGGGGGCAGGGTAACTGAAGCTTTCTTT. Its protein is CASSLGGRVTEAFF.

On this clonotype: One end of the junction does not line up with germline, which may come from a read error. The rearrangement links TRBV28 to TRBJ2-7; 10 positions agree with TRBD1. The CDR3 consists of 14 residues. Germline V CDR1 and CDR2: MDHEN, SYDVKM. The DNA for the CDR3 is TGTGCCGGCAGTTTACAAGGACAGGGGGATGAGCAGTACTTC. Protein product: CAGSLQGQGDEQYF.

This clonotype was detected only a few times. The CDR3 DNA reads as TGTGCCAGCAGCCAAGATGGGGTGAATTACAATGAGCAGTTCTTC. Protein: CASSQDGVNYNEQFF. The chain is built from TRBV14 and TRBJ2-1; D ambiguous. Trimming left V 0 bases short and J 4 bases short, with 10 bases between. This CDR3 has 15 amino acids. Germline CDR1 SGHDN, CDR2 FVKESK. The full variable domain, its missing parts supplied by reference TRBV14 and TRBJ2-1, is EAGVTQFPSHSVIEKGQTVTLRCDPISGHDNLYWYRRVMGKEIKFLLHFVKESKQDESGMPNNRFLAERTGGTYSTLKVQPAELEDSGVYFCASSQDGVNYNEQFFGPGTRLTVL.

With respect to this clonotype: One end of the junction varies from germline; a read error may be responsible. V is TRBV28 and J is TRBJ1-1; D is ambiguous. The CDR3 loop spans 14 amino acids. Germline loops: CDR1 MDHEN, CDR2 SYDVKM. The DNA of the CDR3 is TGTGCCTGCAGTTTATGGTCGGGCCCCACTGAAGCTTTCTTT. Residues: CACSLWSGPTEAFF. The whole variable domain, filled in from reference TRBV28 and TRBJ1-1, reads DVKVTQSSRYLVKRTGEKVFLECVQDMDHENMFWYRQDPGLGLRLIYFSYDVKMKEKGDIPEGYSVSREKKERFSLILESASTNQTSMYLCACSLWSGPTEAFFGQGTRLTVV.

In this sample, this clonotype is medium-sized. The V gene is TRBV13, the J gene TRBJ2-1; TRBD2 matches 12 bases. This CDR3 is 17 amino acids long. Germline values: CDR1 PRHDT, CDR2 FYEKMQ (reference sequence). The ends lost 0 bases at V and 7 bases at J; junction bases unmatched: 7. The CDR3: CASSLGYPSGRGNEQFF. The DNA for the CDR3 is TGTGCCAGCAGCTTAGGTTACCCTAGCGGGAGGGGGAATGAGCAGTTCTTC.

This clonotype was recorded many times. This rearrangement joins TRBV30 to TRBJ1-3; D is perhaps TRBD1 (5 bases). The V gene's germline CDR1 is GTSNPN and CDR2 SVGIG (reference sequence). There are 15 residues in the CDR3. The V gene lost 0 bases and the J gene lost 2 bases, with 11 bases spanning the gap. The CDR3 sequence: CAWSVRGAPGNTIYF. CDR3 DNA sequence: TGTGCCTGGAGTGTACGAGGGGCTCCTGGAAACACCATATATTTT.

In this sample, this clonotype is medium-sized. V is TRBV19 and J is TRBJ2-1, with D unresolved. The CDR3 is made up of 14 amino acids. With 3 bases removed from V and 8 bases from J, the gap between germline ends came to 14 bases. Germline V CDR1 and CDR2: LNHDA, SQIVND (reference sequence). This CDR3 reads CASSMIGSVDEQFF. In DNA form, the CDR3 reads TGTGCCAGTAGTATGATAGGGTCCGTGGATGAGCAGTTCTTC. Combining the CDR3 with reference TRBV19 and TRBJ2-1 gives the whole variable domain DGGITQSPKYLFRKEGQNVTLSCEQNLNHDAMYWYRQDPGQGLRLIYYSQIVNDFQKGDIAEGYSVSREKKESFPLTVTSAQKNPTAFYLCASSMIGSVDEQFFGPGTRLTVL.

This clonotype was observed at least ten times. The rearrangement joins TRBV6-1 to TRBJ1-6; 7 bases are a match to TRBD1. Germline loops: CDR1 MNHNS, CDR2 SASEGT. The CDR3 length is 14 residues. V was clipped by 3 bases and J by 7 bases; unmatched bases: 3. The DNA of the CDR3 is TGTGCCAGCAGTGAGGGAGGGGGCAATTCACCCCTCCACTTT. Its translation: CASSEGGGNSPLHF.

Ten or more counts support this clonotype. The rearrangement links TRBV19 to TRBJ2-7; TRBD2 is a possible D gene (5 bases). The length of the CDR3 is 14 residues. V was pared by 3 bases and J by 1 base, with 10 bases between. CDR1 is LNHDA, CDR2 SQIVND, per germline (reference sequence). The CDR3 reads CASSILAESYEQYF. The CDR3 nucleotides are TGTGCCAGTAGTATTCTAGCCGAATCCTACGAGCAGTACTTC.

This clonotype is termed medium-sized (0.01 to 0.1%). The CDR3 loop reads CASSYSVRTEAFF. DNA of the CDR3: TGTGCCAGCAGTTACTCGGTGAGAACTGAAGCTTTCTTT. The chain employs TRBV6-5 and TRBJ1-1; D is undetermined. CDR1 and CDR2 from the germline V gene are MNHEY and SVGAGI. This CDR3 is 13 amino acids long. The germline V and J ends were trimmed by 0 bases and 5 bases, with 7 bases remaining between them.

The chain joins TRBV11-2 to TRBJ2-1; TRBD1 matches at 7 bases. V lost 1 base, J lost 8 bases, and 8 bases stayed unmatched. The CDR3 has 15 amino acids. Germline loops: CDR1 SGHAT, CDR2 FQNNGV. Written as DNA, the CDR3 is TGTGCCAGCAGCTTAGTACGCGGCAGGGGGTATGAGCAGTTCTTC. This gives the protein CASSLVRGRGYEQFF.

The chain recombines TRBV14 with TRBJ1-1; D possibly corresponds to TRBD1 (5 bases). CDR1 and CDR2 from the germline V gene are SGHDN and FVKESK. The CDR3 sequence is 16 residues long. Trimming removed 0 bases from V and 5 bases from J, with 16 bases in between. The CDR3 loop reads CASSQDGTWGRTEAFF. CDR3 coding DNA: TGTGCCAGCAGCCAAGACGGGACTTGGGGGAGGACTGAAGCTTTCTTT.

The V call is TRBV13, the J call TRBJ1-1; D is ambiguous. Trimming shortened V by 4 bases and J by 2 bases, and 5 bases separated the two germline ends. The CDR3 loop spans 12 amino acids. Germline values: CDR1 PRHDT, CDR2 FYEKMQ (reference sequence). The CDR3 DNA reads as TGTGCCAGCAGCTATAAAAACACTGAAGCTTTCTTT. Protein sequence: CASSYKNTEAFF.